The next 21 T cell receptor beta chains were all read from a single sample in a study of tumor and adjacent non-tumor tissue in lung cancer. The template was RNA from unsorted bulk tissue. TCRbeta libraries were built with three rounds of nested PCR, modified from ARM-PCR. Each CDR3 protein is one row after TCRdb ran MiXCR on the multiplex PCR reads. This table holds just over 200,000 distinct CDR3 sequences, 70% to 75% found once. The sample taken for sequencing was lung tumor tissue. Receptors originate from a man aged 55 to 70 with non-small cell lung cancer.

This clonotype was detected many times. This sequence joins TRBV6-1 and TRBJ2-7; D gene uncertain. The CDR3 is 12 amino acids. Trimming took off 7 bases at V and 0 bases at J, with 7 bases between the two ends. CDR1 MNHNS and CDR2 SASEGT come from the germline V gene. The CDR3 region is CASMDHSYEQYF. The CDR3 DNA reads TGTGCCAGCATGGACCACTCCTACGAGCAGTACTTC.

Points on this clonotype: With a much larger clone just one base away, this may be a read error. The genes are TRBV4-2 and TRBJ2-3; D not certain. The CDR3 is 15 residues long. From germline, CDR1 is LGHNA and CDR2 YNFKEQ. Trimming stripped 1 base from V and 2 bases from J, with 10 bases between. For the CDR3, the DNA is TGTGCCAGCAGCCAAGGTGCCATTGTCACAGATACGCAGTATTTT. Translation: CASSQGAIVTDTQYF.

A word on this clonotype: A read error may produce the germline difference seen at one junction end. The chain employs TRBV29-1 and TRBJ1-5; D uncertain. The CDR3 spans 15 residues. Germline assignment: CDR1 SQVTM and CDR2 ANQGSEA. CDR3 DNA: TGCAGCGTTTCACTTCTGGAAGGAGGCAATCAGGCCCAGCATTTT. This encodes CSVSLLEGGNQAQHF.

A word on this clonotype: At one boundary the junction diverges from the germline segment, which might be a read error. The chain recombines TRBV5-5 with TRBJ2-5; 11 nucleotides match TRBD2. CDR3 length: 16 amino acids. The germline V gene encodes CDR1 SGHKS and CDR2 YYEKEE (reference sequence). The CDR3 is CASSLGLAGPQEAQYF. CDR3 in DNA: TGTGCCAGCAGCTTAGGACTAGCGGGTCCACAAGAGGCCCAGTACTTC.

A few counts support this clonotype. The CDR3 carries no conserved terminal phenylalanine or tryptophan, so it likely arises from a read error. This rearrangement joins TRBV6-5 to TRBJ2-6, with D hard to call. Germline V gene sequence: CDR1 MNHEY, CDR2 SVGAGI. The germline V and J ends were trimmed by 7 bases and 5 bases, with 9 bases remaining between them. CDR3 size: 13 residues. The CDR3 loop is CASTANRANVLTS. The CDR3 DNA is TGTGCCAGCACCGCAAACAGGGCCAACGTCCTGACTTCC.

This clonotype has more than one count but fewer than ten. This chain uses TRBV20-1 with TRBJ2-6; 9 nucleotides agree with TRBD2. CDR3 length: 19 amino acids. Trimming took 1 base from V and 3 from J; bases not matched to a gene: 13. Germline CDR1 reads DFQATT; CDR2 reads SNEGSKA (reference sequence). CDR3 DNA sequence: TGCAGTGCTAGAGGGGGCGTCTCGCGGGGGGGCAGTGGGGCCAACGTCCTGACTTTC. Translated: CSARGGVSRGGSGANVLTF.

About this clonotype: A single base separates this from a much larger clone, so it may be a read error. This chain links TRBV4-1 with TRBJ1-5, with TRBD1 matching over 10 bases. Germline V gene data show CDR1 as MGHRA and CDR2 as YSYEKL. The CDR3 loop spans 17 amino acids. Written as DNA, the CDR3 is TGCGCCAGCAGCCAAGTGGGTAGGGACAGGGGAGTACAGCCCCACCATTTT. It translates to CASSQVGRDRGVQPHHF.

Details on this clonotype: Given a much more abundant clone one base away, this may be a read error. CDR3 coding DNA: TGTGCCAGCAATCATCGGATATTATCGGATGAGCAGTTCTTC. Amino acids: CASNHRILSDEQFF. The chain has TRBV12-3 or TRBV12-4 and TRBJ2-1; no reliable D call. The CDR3 has 14 residues. Deletions cut 7 bases from V and 8 bases from J, with 18 bases between.

The chain carries TRBV20-1 and TRBJ2-3; TRBD2 matches at 12 bases. The CDR3 runs 15 residues. V lost 5 bases and J lost 6; bases outside the gene matches: 9. The germline CDR1 and CDR2 sequences are DFQATT and SNEGSKA (reference sequence). As DNA, the CDR3 is TGCAGTGCTTTATTCTCTAGCGGGGGGGCTGATACGCAGTATTTT. As protein: CSALFSSGGADTQYF.

On this clonotype: A junction boundary mismatches the germline segment, possibly from a read error. The chain combines TRBV11-3 with TRBJ2-1; D may be TRBD1 or TRBD2 (5 bases each). The CDR3 contains 12 residues. Looked up from germline, CDR1 is SGHNT and CDR2 is YENEEA. In nucleotides, the CDR3 is TGTACCAGCAGCTGGGGGAGAAATGAGCAGTTCTTC. This encodes CTSSWGRNEQFF.

In its sample, this clonotype was seen once. At one of its ends the junction is not consistent with the germline gene, which may arise from a read error. The chain joins TRBV5-1 to TRBJ2-2; D might be TRBD1 (8 bases). The CDR3 spans 16 residues. Germline CDR1 and CDR2: SGHRS and YFSETQ. CDR3 in amino acids: CASSSEAGQVTGELFF. The CDR3 DNA follows: TGCGCCAGCAGTTCGGAAGCGGGACAGGTGACCGGAGAGCTGTTTTTT.

The J gene is TRBJ1-5, the V gene TRBV5-6; maybe TRBD1 (6 bases). V lost 6 bases to trimming and J lost 1 base, with 14 bases between them. The germline CDR1 and CDR2 sequences are SGHDT and YYEEEE. The CDR3 has 15 residues. This chain's CDR3 is CASTSATGSNQPQHF. The CDR3 DNA sequence: TGTGCCAGCACCTCCGCCACAGGGAGCAATCAGCCCCAGCATTTT.

A word on this clonotype: The junction departs from germline at one end; a sequencing error may be responsible. The chain is built from TRBV4-1 and TRBJ2-7, with a tentative D call TRBD1 (6 bases). Germline V gene sequence: CDR1 MGHRA, CDR2 YSYEKL. The CDR3 has 16 residues. For the CDR3, the DNA is TGCGCTAGCAGCCAAGTTCTAGGGGGTACTGGCTACGAGCAGTACTTC. It codes for CASSQVLGGTGYEQYF.

In regard to this clonotype: A read error may account for a junction end that differs from germline. The V and J genes are TRBV20-1 and TRBJ2-7, with 7 bases lining up with TRBD1. This CDR3 has 15 amino acids. From germline, CDR1 is DFQATT and CDR2 SNEGSKA (reference sequence). The CDR3 coding sequence is TGCAGTGTTAGCCAGCATACGGGACAGAACTACAAGCAGTACTTC. It encodes CSVSQHTGQNYKQYF.

The chain employs TRBV12-3 or TRBV12-4 and TRBJ2-1, with 11 bases that match TRBD2. V was clipped by 1 base and J by 5 bases; unmatched bases: 4. The CDR3 totals 16 residues. CDR3 sequence reads: CASSLVASGGHNEQFF. The CDR3 DNA reads as TGTGCCAGCAGTTTAGTGGCTAGCGGGGGGCACAATGAGCAGTTCTTC.

Comments on this clonotype: Compared with germline, one end of the junction differs, possibly owing to a read error. The rearrangement uses TRBV11-2 and TRBJ2-3, with D perhaps matching TRBD2 (7 bases). Per the germline V gene, CDR1 is SGHAT and CDR2 is FQNNGV. The CDR3 loop spans 19 amino acids. The CDR3 spells CAISLVGGRGGNQTDTQYF. CDR3 nucleotide sequence: TGTGCCATCAGCTTAGTGGGGGGGCGCGGGGGCAATCAGACAGATACACAGTATTTT.

Comments on this clonotype: The final CDR3 position lacks the conserved phenylalanine or tryptophan, pointing to a likely read error. V gene TRBV11-2 combines with J gene TRBJ2-7, with TRBD2 matching 7 bases. Germline-derived CDR1 and CDR2 are SGHAT and FQNNGV. CDR3 length: 15 amino acids. CDR3 sequence (DNA): TGTGCCAACAGCCCAAGCTGGGGGGGGACCTACGAGCAGTACTTA. Translated, it gives CANSPSWGGTYEQYL.

Concerning this clonotype itself: Being one base from a much bigger clone, this may be a read error. J is TRBJ1-1 and V is TRBV20-1; D might be TRBD1 (6 bases). Trimming took 0 bases from V and 10 from J, leaving 18 bases between them. The germline V gene encodes CDR1 DFQATT and CDR2 SNEGSKA (reference sequence). This CDR3 has 14 amino acids. The CDR3 loop reads CSAREGAVGLVAFF. The CDR3 bases are TGCAGTGCTAGAGAGGGGGCAGTGGGCCTCGTAGCTTTCTTT.

About this clonotype: One end of the junction fails to match germline, which may point to a read error. The chain has TRBV20-1 and TRBJ2-7; no definite D call. Germline CDR1 and CDR2: DFQATT and SNEGSKA (reference sequence). This CDR3 region has 14 residues. CDR3 nucleotides: TGCAGTGCTAGAGGTCCTCGCATGAACTTCGAGCAGAACTTC. Its protein is CSARGPRMNFEQNF.

A remark on this clonotype: As the CDR3 is not closed by the conserved phenylalanine or tryptophan, this likely results from a read error. The gene calls are TRBV4-2 and TRBJ2-3, with D possibly being TRBD2 (5 bases). CDR3 length equals 18 residues. Germline V lookup: CDR1 LGHNA, CDR2 YNFKEQ. DNA for the CDR3: TGTGCAAGCAAACTCCGGCGTCTCCGCCGCCCTAGCACAGATATGCAGTATTCT. Encoded protein: CASKLRRLRRPSTDMQYS.

With regard to this clonotype: Likely a read error: the CDR3 ends without its conserved phenylalanine or tryptophan. Because the CDR3's place on the DNA is in doubt, the DNA is left out and the CDR3 is given as listed by TCRdb. This chain joins TRBV11-2 and TRBJ1-1. The germline V gene has CDR1 SGHAT and CDR2 FQNNGV. The CDR3 length is 13 residues, termini included. This CDR3 reads CASSLKRNTEASV.